The 17 T cell receptor beta chains reported below all come from one sample, sequenced in a study of blood T cell repertoires in COVID-19. The data were produced by immunoSEQ multiplex PCR, yet TCRdb's version contains in-frame clones alone and is incomplete. The sample holds about 80,000 clones, around 79% seen once. The sequenced sample consisted of peripheral blood. The receptors were sampled from a human donor in a cohort sampled during active COVID-19.

This clone was seen only a few times. Different DNA sequences within this sample yield the same CDR3. The CDR3 DNA sequence: TGTGCCAGCAGCCCAGGGACAGGGGAGCTGTTTTTT. It translates to CASSPGTGELFF. The V and J genes are TRBV7-3 and TRBJ2-2, with TRBD1 as a possible D gene (6 bases). Germline CDR1 reads SGHTA; CDR2 reads FQGTGA. This CDR3 is 12 amino acids long. V lost 5 bases to trimming and J lost 8 bases, with 9 bases between them.

The J gene is TRBJ1-4, the V gene TRBV7-8; no reliable D call. V was pared by 5 bases and J by 8 bases, with 12 bases between. This CDR3 region has 13 residues. Germline CDR1 SGHVS, CDR2 FQNEAQ. The CDR3 nucleotides are TGTGCCAGCAGCATGAGGGTCGACGAAAAACTGTTTTTT. Its protein product is CASSMRVDEKLFF.

The chain links TRBV6-6 to TRBJ2-3, with D perhaps matching TRBD1 (6 bases). The CDR3 totals 14 residues. V was cut by 7 bases and J by 5 bases, with 16 bases left in between. The germline gives CDR1 MNHNY, CDR2 SVGAGI (reference sequence). The CDR3 bases are TGTGCCAGCACCCAAGGGGGACCCAAAGATACGCAGTATTTT. Encoded protein: CASTQGGPKDTQYF.

The chain joins TRBV4-3 to TRBJ2-2; 9 bases fit TRBD1. The CDR3 contains 15 residues. Losses at the gene ends were 5 bases for V and 5 bases for J; bases not matched to a gene: 6. Germline V gene lookup returns CDR1 LGHNA and CDR2 YSLEER. The CDR3 DNA follows: TGCGCCAGCAGCAACCGGGACAGGGATACCGGGGAGCTGTTTTTT. Amino acid sequence: CASSNRDRDTGELFF.

The rearrangement joins TRBV15 to TRBJ1-2; 10 bases align to TRBD1. The CDR3 runs 14 residues. Germline CDR1 and CDR2: LNHNV and YYDKDF (reference sequence). V shed 8 bases, J shed 4 bases, and the junction held 7 bases outside the gene matches. CDR3 nucleotide sequence: TGTGCCACCGTCCGGGACAGGGGATCCTATGGCTACACCTTC. Its protein product is CATVRDRGSYGYTF. The whole variable domain, remainder taken from reference TRBV15 and TRBJ1-2, is DAMVIQNPRYQVTQFGKPVTLSCSQTLNHNVMYWYQQKSSQAPKLLFHYYDKDFNNEADTPDNFQSRRPNTSFCFLDIRSPGLGDTAMYLCATVRDRGSYGYTFGSGTRLTVV.

This clone showed up just a few times. The rearrangement links TRBV19 to TRBJ2-4; D is unclear. V was pared by 5 bases and J by 7 bases, with 18 bases between. The CDR3 runs to 15 residues. CDR1 and CDR2 (germline): LNHDA, SQIVND (reference sequence). The CDR3 nucleotides read TGTGCCAGTAGTCATACACCAACCAACGGGAACATTCAGTACTTC. As protein: CASSHTPTNGNIQYF. Filled out from reference TRBV19 and TRBJ2-4, the complete variable domain reads DGGITQSPKYLFRKEGQNVTLSCEQNLNHDAMYWYRQDPGQGLRLIYYSQIVNDFQKGDIAEGYSVSREKKESFPLTVTSAQKNPTAFYLCASSHTPTNGNIQYFGAGTRLSVL.

J is TRBJ2-7 and V is TRBV9; 7 nucleotides agree with TRBD1. Germline V gene sequence: CDR1 SGDLS, CDR2 YYNGEE. The CDR3 totals 13 residues. Germline trimming cut 2 bases from V and 9 bases from J; bases unmatched to any gene: 8. The CDR3 bases are TGTGCCAGCAGCGTCGACAGGGAAGCTAGGCAGTACTTC. Protein sequence: CASSVDREARQYF.

The rearrangement uses TRBV29-1 and TRBJ1-2; D is possibly TRBD1 (5 bases). Germline CDR1 is SQVTM and CDR2 is ANQGSEA. Trimming left V 6 bases short and J 5 bases short, with 19 bases between. The CDR3 is 14 residues long. In DNA form, the CDR3 reads TGCAGCGTGAACTTCCGGGACTCCAGATATGGCTACACCTTC. This codes for CSVNFRDSRYGYTF. Supplemented by reference TRBV29-1 and TRBJ1-2, the full variable domain reads SAVISQKPSRDICQRGTSLTIQCQVDSQVTMMFWYRQQPGQSLTLIATANQGSEATYESGFVIDKFPISRPNLTFSTLTVSNMSPEDSSIYLCSVNFRDSRYGYTFGSGTRLTVV.

This chain connects TRBV5-1 to TRBJ2-7, with 7 nucleotides matching TRBD2. The CDR3 spans 14 residues. The V segment lost 0 bases and the J segment 2 bases; nucleotides outside the gene matches: 2. Per the germline V gene, CDR1 is SGHRS and CDR2 is YFSETQ. This chain's CDR3 is CASSLAGRAYEQYF. CDR3 nucleotides: TGCGCCAGCAGCTTGGCGGGGAGGGCCTACGAGCAGTACTTC. Looking up the rest from reference TRBV5-1 and TRBJ2-7 gives the full variable domain: KAGVTQTPRYLIKTRGQQVTLSCSPISGHRSVSWYQQTPGQGLQFLFEYFSETQRNKGNFPGRFSGRQFSNSRSEMNVSTLELGDSALYLCASSLAGRAYEQYFGPGTRLTVT.

The chain couples TRBV6-5 to TRBJ1-3, with 7 bases lining up with TRBD1. CDR1 and CDR2 (germline): MNHEY, SVGAGI. The CDR3 is 12 residues long. Germline trimming cut 5 bases from V and 7 bases from J; bases unmatched to any gene: 2. CDR3 nucleotides: TGTGCCAGCAGTAAGGGGGCGAACACCATATATTTT. Its translation is CASSKGANTIYF.

This clone has a handful of counts. This chain links TRBV6-5 with TRBJ1-3, with TRBD1 as a possible D gene (6 bases). V was clipped by 0 bases and J by 2 bases, with 8 bases between them. Germline lookup yields CDR1 MNHEY and CDR2 SVGAGI. CDR3 size: 15 residues. The CDR3 sequence: CASSYSAGAGNTIYF. The CDR3, as DNA: TGTGCCAGCAGTTACTCGGCAGGGGCTGGAAACACCATATATTTT.

The chain couples TRBV28 to TRBJ1-2, with D hard to call. V was shortened by 8 bases and J by 1 base, with 5 bases between the two germline ends. Germline-derived CDR1 and CDR2 are MDHEN and SYDVKM. CDR3 size: 11 residues. The CDR3 region is CASSLNYGYTF. CDR3 bases: TGTGCCAGCTCACTTAACTATGGCTACACCTTC.

The chain joins TRBV10-3 to TRBJ2-1; D may be TRBD2 (5 bases). CDR1 is ENHRY, CDR2 SYGVKD, per germline. CDR3 length equals 13 residues. V was cut by 6 bases and J by 8 bases, with 14 bases left in between. CDR3 DNA sequence: TGTGCCATCAGGAGTGGGAACGGGGATGAGCAGTTCTTC. This encodes CAIRSGNGDEQFF.

The chain joins TRBV11-3 to TRBJ2-7; TRBD2 is a possible D gene (6 bases). The CDR3 sequence is 17 residues long. V lost 5 bases to trimming and J lost 3 bases, with 23 bases between them. The germline V gene has CDR1 SGHNT and CDR2 YENEEA. CDR3 sequence reads: CASSPYGPRLDNYEQYV. The CDR3 nucleotides are TGTGCCAGCAGCCCCTATGGTCCCCGACTAGACAACTACGAGCAGTACGTC.

This sequence joins TRBV30 and TRBJ1-3, with D hard to call. CDR3 length: 11 amino acids. Trimming cost V 2 bases and J 8 bases, with 7 bases left between them. Germline CDR1 GTSNPN, CDR2 SVGIG (reference sequence). The CDR3 DNA reads TGTGCCTGGAGTCCTGAGGACACCATATATTTT. Translating it yields CAWSPEDTIYF.

This clone was seen a handful of times. The rearrangement joins TRBV6-4 to TRBJ1-1; TRBD1 is a possible D gene (6 bases). CDR1 is MRHNA and CDR2 is SNTAGT in the germline V gene. The CDR3 covers 11 residues. V lost 6 bases and J 11 bases, leaving 13 bases between the germline ends. CDR3: CASRNQGRAFF. The CDR3 DNA reads as TGTGCCAGCAGGAATCAGGGGCGCGCTTTCTTT.

This clone was counted between two and nine times. The gene calls are TRBV18 and TRBJ2-7, with unresolved D. The V gene's germline CDR1 is KGHSH and CDR2 LQKENI. This CDR3 has 15 amino acids. Trimming took 0 bases from V and 4 from J, leaving 13 bases between them. The CDR3 reads CASSPPQGAPYEQYF. As DNA, the CDR3 is TGTGCCAGCTCACCACCACAAGGAGCGCCTTACGAGCAGTACTTC.